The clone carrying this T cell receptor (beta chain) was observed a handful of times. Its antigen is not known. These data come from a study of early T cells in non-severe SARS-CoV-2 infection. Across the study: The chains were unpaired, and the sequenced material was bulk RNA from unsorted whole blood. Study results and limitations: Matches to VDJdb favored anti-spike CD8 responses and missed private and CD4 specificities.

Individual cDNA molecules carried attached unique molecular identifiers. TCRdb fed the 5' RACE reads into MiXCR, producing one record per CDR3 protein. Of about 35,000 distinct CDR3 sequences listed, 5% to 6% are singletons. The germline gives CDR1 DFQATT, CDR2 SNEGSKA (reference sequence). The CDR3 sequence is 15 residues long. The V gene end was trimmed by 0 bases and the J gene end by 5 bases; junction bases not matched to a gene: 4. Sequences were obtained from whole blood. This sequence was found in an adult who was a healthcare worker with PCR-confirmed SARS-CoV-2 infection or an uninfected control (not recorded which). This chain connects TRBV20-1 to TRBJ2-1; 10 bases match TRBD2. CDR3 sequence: CSARDVAGGHNEQFF. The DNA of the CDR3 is TGCAGTGCTAGAGATGTAGCGGGGGGCCACAATGAGCAGTTCTTC.